This is a list of T cell receptor beta chains from one sample in a study of siplizumab effects on memory and regulatory T cells. Using immunoSEQ multiplex PCR, the repertoire was profiled, and TCRdb retains in-frame clones only, with some absent. The sample comprises roughly 100,000 clones, 80% to 95% of which are singletons, and approximately 1.2% rests with the top ten. What was sequenced was CD4+ T cells sorted from blood. All receptors derive from a human donor in good health. Each CDR3 is given with its conserved first and last residue. The D gene is left open where the match is weak. Clone size is not always given. Where it is, it says once, few, many or a class for expanded clones.

d_call,j_call,clone_size,v_call,cdr3_nt,cdr3_aa
TRBD1,TRBJ2-7,-,TRBV11-2,TGTGCCAGCAGCCGTAGACAGGGGATATCCGAGCAGTACTTC,CASSRRQGISEQYF
-,TRBJ2-2,-,TRBV7-9,TGTGCCAGCAGCTCGAGGGGGCGGGAGAGGGACACCGGGGAGCTGTTTTTT,CASSSRGRERDTGELFF
TRBD1,TRBJ1-5,-,TRBV19,TGTGCCAGTATACCAGGGGGGTATAGCAATCAGCCCCAGCATTTT,CASIPGGYSNQPQHF
TRBD1,TRBJ2-5,-,TRBV18,TGTGCCAGCTCACCACAGGGACAGCAAGAGACCCAGTACTTC,CASSPQGQQETQYF
TRBD1,TRBJ2-7,-,TRBV11-2,TGTGCCAGCAGCTCCTTATCGGGACAGGACCTTCTCTGGCAGTACTTC,CASSSLSGQDLLWQYF
-,TRBJ2-1,-,TRBV28,TGTGCCAGCACCACCCTCCTGCTAGCGAGTGAGCAGTTCTTC,CASTTLLLASEQFF
-,TRBJ1-2,-,TRBV10-3,TGTGCCATCGGGTTGGGGAGGGACGGACTCTATGGCTACACCTTC,CAIGLGRDGLYGYTF
-,TRBJ1-5,medium-sized,TRBV11-2,TGTGCCAGCAGCCGACAGGGCAATCAGCCCCAGCATTTT,CASSRQGNQPQHF
TRBD1,TRBJ1-2,-,TRBV7-2,TGTGCCAGCAGTCGGGACAGAAACACTCTAGGCTACACCTTC,CASSRDRNTLGYTF
-,TRBJ1-5,-,TRBV19,TGTGCCAGTAGACGACAAGGCAAACAGCCCCAGCATTTT,CASRRQGKQPQHF
-,TRBJ1-5,-,TRBV28,TGTGCCAGCACTAATAGCAATCAGCCCCAGCATTTT,CASTNSNQPQHF
-,TRBJ2-7,-,TRBV5-6,TGTGCCAGCAGCTTAGTGGGGGAGCAGTACTTC,CASSLVGEQYF
-,TRBJ2-2,-,TRBV18,TGTGCCAGCTCACCACAAAAACAGGGTAGCTTGACCGGGGAGCTGTTTTTT,CASSPQKQGSLTGELFF
-,TRBJ2-1,-,TRBV6-6,TGTGCCAGCAGCCCTTCCAGGGAGCAGTTCTTC,CASSPSREQFF
-,TRBJ1-4,-,TRBV14,TGTGCCAGCAGCATTATTCCGGGTGATTACCTTAATGAAAAACTGTTTTTT,CASSIIPGDYLNEKLFF
-,TRBJ2-7,few,TRBV5-1,TGCGCCAGCACCGAGAGAAGGGTTGGGAACTTCTACGAGCAGTACTTC,CASTERRVGNFYEQYF
-,TRBJ1-1,-,TRBV7-8,TGTGCCAGCAGCTTCCCAGGGAGAGGCACTGAAGCTTTCTTT,CASSFPGRGTEAFF
-,TRBJ2-1,-,TRBV6-6,TGTGCCAGCAGTTACAGAGGGGATGAGCAGTTCTTC,CASSYRGDEQFF
-,TRBJ2-7,-,TRBV4-1,TGCGCCAGCAGCCAAGATGACAGACCCCTCTACGAGCAGTACTTC,CASSQDDRPLYEQYF
TRBD1,TRBJ2-3,-,TRBV28,TGTGCCAGCAGTATACCAGGGACAGGGAGTTTCGCAGATACGCAGTATTTT,CASSIPGTGSFADTQYF
-,TRBJ2-3,-,TRBV21-1,TGTGCCAGCCGATCCACAGGCCATCCTAGCACAGATACGCAGTATTTT,CASRSTGHPSTDTQYF
-,TRBJ1-4,-,TRBV5-4,TGTGCCAGCAGCTCGTGGACGTCGGGGTCAACTAATGAAAAACTGTTTTTT,CASSSWTSGSTNEKLFF
-,TRBJ1-4,once,TRBV6-1,TGTGCCAGCCGGGGGGGACCTAATGAAAAACTGTTTTTT,CASRGGPNEKLFF
TRBD1,TRBJ1-6,once,TRBV28,TGTGCCAGCAGTTTATTCCCTCGGACAGGGTATTCACCCCTCCACTTT,CASSLFPRTGYSPLHF
-,TRBJ1-5,many,TRBV6-5,TGTGCCAGCAGTTCCCTCATAAATCAGCCCCAGCATTTT,CASSSLINQPQHF
TRBD1,TRBJ2-1,-,TRBV5-1,TGCGCCAGCAGTGCGGGACAGGGGAAGGTGGAGCAGTTCTTC,CASSAGQGKVEQFF
TRBD2,TRBJ2-7,-,TRBV28,TGTGCCAGCAGTTTAGCGGGAGGCGCCTCCTACGAGCAGTACTTC,CASSLAGGASYEQYF
-,TRBJ1-5,-,TRBV28,TGTGCCAGCAGGAAGGGGGTTGGCAATCAGCCCCAGCATTTT,CASRKGVGNQPQHF
-,TRBJ1-6,few,TRBV19,TGTGCCAGTAGTTGGTTGGGGAATTCACCCCTCCACTTT,CASSWLGNSPLHF
TRBD1,TRBJ2-7,-,TRBV5-1,TGCGCCAGCAGCTTAGGTCAGGGGGCCTACGAGCAGTACTTC,CASSLGQGAYEQYF
TRBD2,TRBJ2-7,once,TRBV7-9,TGTGCCAGCAGCTTTTCCCGGGAGGCCCACGAGCAGTACTTC,CASSFSREAHEQYF
-,TRBJ2-1,-,TRBV9,TGTGCCAGCAGCGTAGCTGCCGGGGACAATGAGCAGTTCTTC,CASSVAAGDNEQFF
-,TRBJ1-2,-,TRBV5-6,TGTGCCAGCAGCTTGGGGCTCGGGCTAACTGGCTACACCTTC,CASSLGLGLTGYTF
TRBD1,TRBJ1-2,-,TRBV12-5,TGTGCTAGTGGCCTGTTACAGGGGGCGATGGTGTATGGCTACACCTTC,CASGLLQGAMVYGYTF
-,TRBJ1-2,-,TRBV6-5,TGTGCCAGCCACCGAGGGGCGTTGGACTATGGCTACACCTTC,CASHRGALDYGYTF
-,TRBJ2-3,-,TRBV18,TGTGCCAGCTCACCTGTCGGCGGGCTCACAGATACGCAGTATTTT,CASSPVGGLTDTQYF
-,TRBJ2-2,-,TRBV5-1,TGCGCCAGCAGCTTGGCCGGGGCCCTAAACACCGGGGAGCTGTTTTTT,CASSLAGALNTGELFF
-,TRBJ2-7,-,TRBV25-1,TGTGCCAGCAGCGTCGGGGGCCTTAGCTCCTACGAGCAGTACTTC,CASSVGGLSSYEQYF
TRBD2,TRBJ2-4,-,TRBV18,TGTGCCAGCTCACCCCAGGGACGGGAGGAGGGCATTCAGTACTTC,CASSPQGREEGIQYF
-,TRBJ1-3,-,TRBV2,TGTGCCAGCAAAAGGCAAACTGGGGATAACACCATATATTTT,CASKRQTGDNTIYF
TRBD2,TRBJ2-1,-,TRBV19,TGTGCCAGTCCCGGGACTAGGGGCAATGAGCAGTTCTTC,CASPGTRGNEQFF
-,TRBJ2-5,-,TRBV5-4,TGTGCCAGCAGCTTGGGTTCAGGATTTCAAGAGACCCAGTACTTC,CASSLGSGFQETQYF
-,TRBJ1-5,-,TRBV5-4,TGTGCCAGCAGCCCTGGGACGGAGAGCAATCAGCCCCAGCATTTT,CASSPGTESNQPQHF
TRBD1,TRBJ2-3,-,TRBV2,TGTGCCAGCCGGGACAGGAATACGCAGTATTTT,CASRDRNTQYF
-,TRBJ2-6,few,TRBV28,TGTGCCAGCAGAAAGACACGCCTAGAGCTATCCGGGGCCAACGTCCTGACTTTC,CASRKTRLELSGANVLTF
-,TRBJ1-4,once,TRBV18,TGTGCCAGCTCACCACAGACATGGAATGAAAAACTGTTTTTT,CASSPQTWNEKLFF
-,TRBJ1-5,-,TRBV19,TGTGCCAGTACCCTCGAGACCGGCAATCAGCCCCAGCATTTT,CASTLETGNQPQHF
TRBD2,TRBJ2-7,few,TRBV6-5,TGTGCCAGCAGGGGACTAGCGGCGGGGGAGCAGTACTTC,CASRGLAAGEQYF
TRBD1,TRBJ2-5,once,TRBV6-5,TGTGCCAGCCGAAGGACCGGGACAGGAACGGAGACCCAGTACTTC,CASRRTGTGTETQYF
TRBD1,TRBJ1-1,-,TRBV14,TGTGCCAGCAGCCCGTTGACAGGGGTGAACACTGAAGCTTTCTTT,CASSPLTGVNTEAFF
-,TRBJ2-3,-,TRBV7-8,TGTGCCAGCAGCTCCCAGGGAACCCTTAGCACAGATACGCAGTATTTT,CASSSQGTLSTDTQYF
-,TRBJ1-2,-,TRBV5-1,TGCGCCAGCAGCTTGGGAGGGGCCCGTGAGGGCTATGGCTACACCTTC,CASSLGGAREGYGYTF
TRBD2,TRBJ2-7,-,TRBV7-8,TGTGCCAGCAGCTTGAGGAGCGGGAGGGCCCCCGAGCAGTACTTC,CASSLRSGRAPEQYF
-,TRBJ2-5,once,TRBV28,TGTGCCAGCAGTTTGGCAGGGAATGGGAAGACCCAGTACTTC,CASSLAGNGKTQYF
-,TRBJ2-3,-,TRBV19,TGTGCCAGTAGTGCCGTAGCGGCCGACACAGATACGCAGTATTTT,CASSAVAADTDTQYF
-,TRBJ1-1,few,TRBV6-4,TGTGCCAGCAGTGCTTTTTACAGTCAGGGGCGTTTCGGATACACTGAAGCTTTCTTT,CASSAFYSQGRFGYTEAFF
-,TRBJ2-7,-,TRBV5-4,TGTGCCAGCAGCTTGGCCGGGATTGGATGGGAGCAGTACTTC,CASSLAGIGWEQYF
TRBD1,TRBJ1-5,-,TRBV30,TGTGCCTGGAGTTCTTCCGGGACAGTGAATCAGCCCCAGCATTTT,CAWSSSGTVNQPQHF
-,TRBJ2-3,-,TRBV7-3,TGTGCCAGCAGCTTAACTAGCGGTTCAGATACGCAGTATTTT,CASSLTSGSDTQYF
-,TRBJ1-4,-,TRBV4-1,TGCGCCAGCAGCCGATATGCCAGGGAGGGTGAAAAACTGTTTTTT,CASSRYAREGEKLFF